A single sample is the source of the 14 T cell receptor beta chains below, sequenced in a study of cytomegalovirus exposure and HLA in healthy donors. The PCR employed 60 Vbeta primers together with 13 Jbeta primers. Repertoires were generated with immunoSEQ multiplex PCR, while TCRdb's copy carries only in-frame clones and drops some. Of 100,000 to 150,000 clones detected, 74% appear once; the ten largest clones hold approximately 4%. Sequencing was done on a sample of PBMCs. These receptors originate from a man in his forties or fifties in good health and CMV-seropositive.

The gene calls are TRBV28 and TRBJ1-2, with D hard to call. Trimming took 7 bases from V and 7 from J, leaving 13 bases between them. Per germline, CDR1 MDHEN and CDR2 SYDVKM. The CDR3 length is 12 residues. The CDR3 DNA reads as TGTGCCAGCACCCGGGGAATACGTGGCTACACCTTC. Amino acids: CASTRGIRGYTF.

The chain links TRBV5-1 to TRBJ2-1; D is perhaps TRBD1 (6 bases). V was clipped by 0 bases and J by 6 bases, with 13 bases between them. Germline V gene lookup returns CDR1 SGHRS and CDR2 YFSETQ. This CDR3 region has 15 residues. The CDR3 DNA reads TGCGCCAGCAGCTTGGTGGGGGCCGGTCTCAATGAGCAGTTCTTC. Translated, it gives CASSLVGAGLNEQFF.

The chain carries TRBV27 and TRBJ2-5; D not certain. Gene TRBJ2-7 matches the end of the DNA better, so the J call may be wrong. The germline gives CDR1 MNHEY, CDR2 SMNVEV (reference sequence). This CDR3 has 13 residues. The DNA of the CDR3 is TGTGCCAGCAGTTTTTCGGGTTTCTACGAGCAGTACTTC. Protein sequence: CASSFSGFYEQYF.

V and J are TRBV5-1 and TRBJ2-1, with 7 bases identical to TRBD2. The CDR3 length is 14 residues. Germline lookup yields CDR1 SGHRS and CDR2 YFSETQ. Trimming cost V 0 bases and J 13 bases; bases outside gene matches: 10. The CDR3 DNA reads as TGCGCCAGCAGCTTGGAAGGTAGCGGGCGGTCCCAGTTCTTC. Its translation: CASSLEGSGRSQFF.

The chain links TRBV15 to TRBJ2-5, with 7 bases matching TRBD2. Trimming removed 0 bases from V and 5 bases from J; junction bases left unmatched: 6. The CDR3 has 15 residues. The V gene's germline CDR1 is LNHNV and CDR2 YYDKDF (reference sequence). The CDR3 spells CATSRDWEGMETQYF. In DNA, the CDR3 is TGTGCCACCAGCAGAGATTGGGAGGGGATGGAGACCCAGTACTTC.

The chain links TRBV7-9 to TRBJ1-1, with D possibly being TRBD1 (5 bases). V was trimmed by 5 bases and J by 1 base, leaving 11 bases between them. Germline V gives CDR1 SEHNR, CDR2 FQNEAQ (reference sequence). The length of the CDR3 is 14 residues. The CDR3 nucleotides read TGTGCCAGCAGCCTACAAGGGGCGAACACTGAAGCTTTCTTT. Its protein product is CASSLQGANTEAFF.

This clone was picked up one time. This rearrangement joins TRBV7-8 to TRBJ2-1; 8 bases fit TRBD2. J gave up 3 bases and V 5 bases, and 12 bases lay outside the gene matches. The CDR3 has 17 amino acids. Germline V gives CDR1 SGHVS, CDR2 FQNEAQ. The CDR3 loop is CASSPRRPSGGYNEQFF. In DNA form, the CDR3 reads TGTGCCAGCAGCCCCCGTCGACCCAGCGGGGGCTACAATGAGCAGTTCTTC.

The J gene is TRBJ2-7, the V gene TRBV28; maybe TRBD2 (6 bases). The CDR3 loop spans 15 amino acids. The ends were cut back, 3 bases at V and 5 bases at J, with 17 bases in the middle. Germline loops: CDR1 MDHEN, CDR2 SYDVKM. The CDR3 DNA reads TGTGCCAGCAGTTTTGTGGGAGGAGAGATGGACGAGCAGTACTTC. Its protein product is CASSFVGGEMDEQYF.

V is TRBV11-2 and J is TRBJ1-5, with D perhaps TRBD1 (5 bases). The CDR3 sequence is 15 residues long. V lost 1 base and J 7 bases, leaving 14 bases between the germline ends. Germline-derived CDR1 and CDR2 are SGHAT and FQNNGV. CDR3 in amino acids: CASSLAVGVGQPQHF. CDR3 nucleotide sequence: TGTGCCAGCAGCTTAGCAGTAGGGGTAGGCCAGCCCCAGCATTTT. Complete variable domain (other parts from reference TRBV11-2 and TRBJ1-5): EAGVAQSPRYKIIEKRQSVAFWCNPISGHATLYWYQQILGQGPKLLIQFQNNGVVDDSQLPKDRFSAERLKGVDSTLKIQPAKLEDSAVYLCASSLAVGVGQPQHFGDGTRLSIL.

The rearrangement uses TRBV5-4 and TRBJ2-7; no clear D. The CDR3 runs 14 residues. CDR1 and CDR2 from the germline V gene are SGHNT and YYREEE (reference sequence). The ends were cut back, 4 bases at V and 2 bases at J, with 13 bases in the middle. For the CDR3, the DNA is TGTGCCAGCAGCAAAGCGTCCGCCCCCTACGAGCAGTACTTC. This translates into CASSKASAPYEQYF. The whole variable domain, remainder taken from reference TRBV5-4 and TRBJ2-7, is ETGVTQSPTHLIKTRGQQVTLRCSSQSGHNTVSWYQQALGQGPQFIFQYYREEENGRGNFPPRFSGLQFPNYSSELNVNALELDDSALYLCASSKASAPYEQYFGPGTRLTVT.

The chain recombines TRBV2 with TRBJ2-1; 8 bases map to TRBD1. The V segment lost 3 bases and the J segment 6 bases; nucleotides outside the gene matches: 4. CDR1 and CDR2 from the germline V gene are SNHLY and FYNNEI. The CDR3 spans 14 residues. CDR3 nucleotide sequence: TGTGCCAGCAGTGAGCGACAGGGGCTCAATGAGCAGTTCTTC. The encoded protein is CASSERQGLNEQFF.

The rearrangement links TRBV7-2 to TRBJ1-2; weak D call: TRBD1 (5 bases). The germline gives CDR1 SGHTA, CDR2 FQGNSA. The CDR3 length is 15 residues. Between the trimmed V and J ends, which lost 4 bases and 4 bases, there was a span of 16 bases. The CDR3 DNA reads TGTGCCAGCAGCTACCCGGGGGATGAGGGCTATGGCTACACCTTC. Protein product: CASSYPGDEGYGYTF.

This chain connects TRBV4-1 to TRBJ1-4; D is possibly TRBD1 (6 bases). The CDR3 is 13 amino acids. Germline CDR1 reads MGHRA; CDR2 reads YSYEKL. The ends were cut back, 4 bases at V and 8 bases at J, with 11 bases in the middle. The CDR3: CASSRGPLEKLFF. CDR3 DNA: TGCGCCAGCAGCCGGGGGCCCTTGGAAAAACTGTTTTTT.

The chain carries TRBV7-2 and TRBJ2-2; TRBD2 matches at 8 bases. The V gene's germline CDR1 is SGHTA and CDR2 FQGNSA. The CDR3 contains 16 residues. The V gene end was trimmed by 2 bases and the J gene end by 4 bases; junction bases not matched to a gene: 6. CDR3 bases: TGTGCCAGCAGCTTAAGGACTAGCCTCGGCACCGGGGAGCTGTTTTTT. It translates to CASSLRTSLGTGELFF.